This is a list of T cell receptor beta chains from one sample in a study of T cell responses to AZD1222 COVID-19 vaccine. TCRdb keeps only in-frame clones here, not all; method: immunoSEQ multiplex PCR. The sample shows around 150,000 clones, around 94% of them seen only once. Material: peripheral blood, obtained on day 0 of AZD1222 vaccination. Source of these receptors: an adult in good health. Both conserved end residues are part of each CDR3. D genes are given only for firm matches. Some rows mark clone size as missing; the rest say once, few, many or name a class of expanded clone.

v_gene: TRBV7-2
j_gene: TRBJ1-2
abundance: NA
d_gene: NA
CDR3aa: CASSLYVGPGSGYGYTF
CDR3nt: TGTGCCAGCAGCTTATACGTGGGCCCAGGGTCGGGCTATGGCTACACCTTC

v_gene: TRBV10-2
j_gene: TRBJ1-5
abundance: NA
d_gene: NA
CDR3aa: CASSEGNQPQHF
CDR3nt: TGCGCCAGCAGTGAGGGTAATCAGCCCCAGCATTTT

v_gene: TRBV5-4
j_gene: TRBJ2-5
abundance: NA
d_gene: TRBD2
CDR3aa: CASSLRGLAGAQGETQYF
CDR3nt: TGTGCCAGCAGCTTGAGGGGGTTAGCGGGAGCGCAGGGAGAGACCCAGTACTTC

v_gene: TRBV7-2
j_gene: TRBJ2-3
abundance: NA
d_gene: NA
CDR3aa: CASSLMGSGTDTQYF
CDR3nt: TGTGCCAGCAGCTTAATGGGCAGCGGCACAGATACGCAGTATTTT

v_gene: TRBV9
j_gene: TRBJ2-2
abundance: NA
d_gene: NA
CDR3aa: CASSGPGQTNTGELFF
CDR3nt: TGTGCCAGCAGCGGACCGGGGCAGACGAACACCGGGGAGCTGTTTTTT

v_gene: TRBV20-1
j_gene: TRBJ2-3
abundance: NA
d_gene: NA
CDR3aa: CSARNNTQYF
CDR3nt: TGCAGTGCTAGAAACAATACGCAGTATTTT

v_gene: TRBV19
j_gene: TRBJ2-5
abundance: NA
d_gene: NA
CDR3aa: CASSIAETQYF
CDR3nt: TGTGCCAGTAGTATAGCTGAGACCCAGTACTTC

v_gene: TRBV6-1
j_gene: TRBJ1-5
abundance: once
d_gene: NA
CDR3aa: CASSGQTIYYSNQPQHF
CDR3nt: TGTGCCAGCAGTGGACAGACGATTTATTATAGCAATCAGCCCCAGCATTTT

v_gene: TRBV5-1
j_gene: TRBJ1-1
abundance: NA
d_gene: NA
CDR3aa: CASSLLAGARTEAFF
CDR3nt: TGCGCCAGCAGCTTACTGGCAGGGGCAAGGACTGAAGCTTTCTTT

v_gene: TRBV19
j_gene: TRBJ2-7
abundance: NA
d_gene: TRBD2
CDR3aa: CASSESGGGEYEQYF
CDR3nt: TGTGCCAGTAGTGAAAGCGGTGGGGGGGAATACGAGCAGTACTTC

v_gene: TRBV28
j_gene: TRBJ1-2
abundance: NA
d_gene: NA
CDR3aa: CASSFMGRYTF
CDR3nt: TGTGCCAGCAGTTTTATGGGGCGCTACACCTTC

v_gene: TRBV2
j_gene: TRBJ2-7
abundance: NA
d_gene: NA
CDR3aa: CASSTTTEQYF
CDR3nt: TGTGCCAGCAGTACCACTACCGAGCAGTACTTC

v_gene: TRBV3-1/TRBV3-2
j_gene: TRBJ2-1
abundance: NA
d_gene: TRBD2
CDR3aa: CASSQGVGLVGNEQFF
CDR3nt: TGTGCCAGCAGCCAAGGGGTAGGACTAGTTGGGAATGAGCAGTTCTTC

v_gene: TRBV14
j_gene: TRBJ2-7
abundance: NA
d_gene: NA
CDR3aa: CASSQDYARDRYEQYF
CDR3nt: TGTGCCAGCAGCCAAGATTATGCGCGGGATCGCTACGAGCAGTACTTC

v_gene: TRBV10-2
j_gene: TRBJ2-7
abundance: NA
d_gene: NA
CDR3aa: CASSGPTGRVWDYEQYF
CDR3nt: TGCGCCAGCAGTGGGCCTACGGGGCGGGTCTGGGACTACGAGCAGTACTTC

v_gene: TRBV2
j_gene: TRBJ2-7
abundance: few
d_gene: NA
CDR3aa: CASNSGQGYEQYF
CDR3nt: TGTGCCAGCAACAGCGGACAAGGATACGAGCAGTACTTC

v_gene: TRBV27
j_gene: TRBJ1-6
abundance: NA
d_gene: TRBD1
CDR3aa: CASSLDRAGSPLHF
CDR3nt: TGTGCCAGCAGTTTAGACAGGGCCGGCTCACCCCTCCACTTT

v_gene: TRBV28
j_gene: TRBJ2-1
abundance: NA
d_gene: TRBD2
CDR3aa: CASSLPSGRANEQFF
CDR3nt: TGTGCCAGCAGTTTACCTAGCGGGAGGGCCAATGAGCAGTTCTTC

v_gene: TRBV11-2
j_gene: TRBJ2-1
abundance: NA
d_gene: TRBD2
CDR3aa: CASSLALAGGPEEQFF
CDR3nt: TGTGCCAGCAGCTTGGCCTTAGCGGGAGGGCCTGAGGAGCAGTTCTTC

v_gene: TRBV28
j_gene: TRBJ2-2
abundance: NA
d_gene: NA
CDR3aa: CASSQITRVIGNTGELFF
CDR3nt: TGTGCCAGCAGTCAGATCACCCGGGTAATCGGCAACACCGGGGAGCTGTTTTTT

v_gene: TRBV19
j_gene: TRBJ2-1
abundance: NA
d_gene: NA
CDR3aa: CASSILLYNEQFF
CDR3nt: TGTGCCAGTAGTATCCTACTATACAATGAGCAGTTCTTC

v_gene: TRBV28
j_gene: TRBJ1-4
abundance: NA
d_gene: TRBD1
CDR3aa: CASSRDRRPNEKLFF
CDR3nt: TGTGCCAGCAGTCGGGACAGGCGACCTAATGAAAAACTGTTTTTT